This TCR beta chain was sequenced for a study of T cell changes during pregnancy in multiple sclerosis. Clones were read by immunoSEQ multiplex PCR, and TCRdb kept only the in-frame ones, dropping some. Of tens of thousands of clones in the sample, 90% to 95% were seen once. Germline assignment: CDR1 MDHEN and CDR2 SYDVKM. The CDR3 is 12 amino acids. V was pared by 3 bases and J by 7 bases, with 10 bases between. This receptor was obtained from a female donor with multiple sclerosis, enrolled in a pregnancy study. Sequenced here: CD8+ T cells from peripheral blood mononuclear cells, sampled before pregnancy. The chain couples TRBV28 to TRBJ2-7, with D perhaps matching TRBD2 (6 bases). The CDR3 DNA reads TGTGCCAGCAGTTTGTTGGGGAGGGAGCAGTACTTC. Translation gives CASSLLGREQYF.